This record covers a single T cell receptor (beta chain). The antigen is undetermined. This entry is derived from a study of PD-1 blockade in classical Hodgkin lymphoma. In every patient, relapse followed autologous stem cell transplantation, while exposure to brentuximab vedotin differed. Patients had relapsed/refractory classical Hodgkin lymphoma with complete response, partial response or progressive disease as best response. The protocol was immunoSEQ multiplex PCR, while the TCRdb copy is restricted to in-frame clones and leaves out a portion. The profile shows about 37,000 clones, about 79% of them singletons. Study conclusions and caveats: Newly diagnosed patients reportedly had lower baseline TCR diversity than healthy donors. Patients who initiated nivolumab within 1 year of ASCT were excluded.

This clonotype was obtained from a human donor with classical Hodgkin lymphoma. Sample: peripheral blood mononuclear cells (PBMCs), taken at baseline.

The CDR3 here is CASSLKISNEQFF. Here the CDR3 DNA reads TGTGCCAGCAGCTTAAAGATCAGCAATGAGCAGTTCTTC. This rearrangement joins TRBV7-2 to TRBJ2-1; no reliable D call. The V and J ends lost 2 bases and 6 bases respectively, with 8 bases between them. The CDR3 runs to 13 residues. The germline gives CDR1 SGHTA, CDR2 FQGNSA.